This T cell receptor beta chain was sequenced for a study of T-cell reconstitution after alpha-beta-depleted transplantation in children. This clonotype was counted many times. Antigen specificity is unknown. Molecular barcoding with unique molecular identifiers was used for the TCRbeta library. TCRdb re-called the PCR reads through MiXCR, storing one row per CDR3 protein. This table has hundreds of thousands of distinct CDR3 sequences, around 13% appearing once. The CDR3 length is 14 residues. Trimming removed 6 bases from V and 7 bases from J; junction bases left unmatched: 9. Per the germline V gene, CDR1 is SGHRS and CDR2 is YFSETQ. Findings and caveats of the study: The high TCRbeta diversity at day 60 in some patients came from surviving recipient T cells and thymic progenitors.

The V gene is TRBV5-1, the J gene TRBJ2-1, with 8 positions matching TRBD2. This TCR was sampled from a girl aged 2-9 years with congenital amegakaryocytic thrombocytopenia, due to receive a stem cell transplant. Sequencing was performed on PBMCs, taken before TCRalphabeta/CD19-depleted stem cell transplant. The CDR3 sequence: CASTLAGTTNEQFF. The DNA for the CDR3 is TGCGCCAGCACCCTAGCGGGTACTACTAATGAGCAGTTCTTC.